The 28 T cell receptor beta chains below were found in one sample sequenced in a study of shared clonotypes between healthy human individuals. This table comes from immunoSEQ multiplex PCR, and its TCRdb copy is limited to in-frame clones, with some not included. The sample yields just over 2,000,000 clones, 85% to 95% seen once. Sample: naive CD4+ T cells sorted from blood. Stated subset: CD45RA+ positively selected. All receptors come from a man aged 18 to 30 in good health.

The V call is TRBV5-4, the J call TRBJ2-7; 7 bases are a match to TRBD1. The CDR3 has 15 amino acids. V gave up 0 bases and J gave up 2 bases; unmatched junction bases: 5. Germline V gene data show CDR1 as SGHNT and CDR2 as YYREEE (reference sequence). The CDR3 region has the DNA TGTGCCAGCAGCTTGGCGACAGGGTTCCCCTACGAGCAGTACTTC. Protein sequence: CASSLATGFPYEQYF.

V usage is TRBV6-1 and J usage is TRBJ1-5; perhaps TRBD1 as D (6 bases). CDR3 length: 15 amino acids. V shed 0 bases and J shed 7 bases, with 13 bases lying between them. Germline V gives CDR1 MNHNS, CDR2 SASEGT. As DNA, the CDR3 is TGTGCCAGCAGTGAAGCGGCGGGGGGCCGGCAGCCCCAGCATTTT. Protein sequence: CASSEAAGGRQPQHF.

The chain combines TRBV15 with TRBJ2-7, with a weak D call TRBD1 (5 bases). The ends were cut back, 5 bases at V and 2 bases at J, with 16 bases in the middle. This CDR3 is built from 15 residues. Germline V lookup: CDR1 LNHNV, CDR2 YYDKDF (reference sequence). CDR3 sequence: CATSRGQTMTYEQYF. DNA of the CDR3: TGTGCCACCAGCCGCGGACAAACGATGACCTACGAGCAGTACTTC.

The chain recombines TRBV11-1 with TRBJ2-3; D call uncertain. V lost 2 bases, J lost 4 bases, and 4 bases lay in between. Germline lookup yields CDR1 SGHAT and CDR2 FQDESV (reference sequence). The CDR3 has 12 amino acids. CDR3 region: CASSLLADTQYF. CDR3 sequence (DNA): TGTGCCAGCAGCTTATTGGCAGATACGCAGTATTTT.

Comment on this clone: The identical CDR3 is also encoded by other nucleotide sequences in the sample. The chain joins TRBV5-1 to TRBJ1-3, with D unresolved. Trimming shortened V by 0 bases and J by 4 bases, and 11 bases separated the two germline ends. Germline loops: CDR1 SGHRS, CDR2 YFSETQ. The CDR3 is 15 amino acids. The CDR3 DNA follows: TGCGCCAGCAGCTTGGATACGGGGTCAGGAAACACCATATATTTT. As protein: CASSLDTGSGNTIYF.

This chain uses TRBV29-1 with TRBJ1-2, with 8 bases aligning to TRBD1. The V and J ends lost 4 bases and 10 bases, in that order; junction bases with no gene match: 11. Germline V gene sequence: CDR1 SQVTM, CDR2 ANQGSEA. The CDR3 loop spans 13 amino acids. The CDR3 DNA is TGCAGCGTTGGCTTCTACGACAGGGGACCCTACACCTTC. Protein: CSVGFYDRGPYTF.

Here the CDR3 reads CASRVTGTGGRAFF. For the CDR3, the DNA is TGTGCCAGCAGAGTTACCGGGACAGGGGGCAGAGCTTTCTTT. V and J are TRBV2 and TRBJ1-1; 12 bases agree with TRBD1. Germline CDR1 is SNHLY and CDR2 is FYNNEI. CDR3 length: 14 residues. J gave up 10 bases and V 6 bases, and 9 bases lay outside the gene matches. Complete variable domain (other parts from reference TRBV2 and TRBJ1-1): EPEVTQTPSHQVTQMGQEVILRCVPISNHLYFYWYRQILGQKVEFLVSFYNNEISEKSEIFDDQFSVERPDGSNFTLKIRSTKLEDSAMYFCASRVTGTGGRAFFGQGTRLTVV.

This clone was seen only a few times. V usage is TRBV10-3 and J usage is TRBJ1-2; no clear D gene. CDR1 is ENHRY, CDR2 SYGVKD, per germline. V gave up 3 bases and J gave up 4 bases, with 15 bases separating them. This CDR3 is built from 15 residues. The CDR3 protein is CAISDGQPSPYGYTF. CDR3 coding DNA: TGTGCCATCAGTGATGGGCAGCCCTCTCCCTATGGCTACACCTTC.

This chain links TRBV2 with TRBJ2-1, with D uncertain. Trimming left V 4 bases short and J 5 bases short, with 12 bases between. This CDR3 region has 14 residues. Germline V gives CDR1 SNHLY, CDR2 FYNNEI. The CDR3: CASSAGDINNEQFF. CDR3 nucleotide sequence: TGTGCCAGCAGTGCCGGTGACATTAACAATGAGCAGTTCTTC.

The chain is built from TRBV7-2 and TRBJ2-7; no clear D. The germline V gene has CDR1 SGHTA and CDR2 FQGNSA. The length of the CDR3 is 12 residues. V lost 5 bases to trimming and J lost 3 bases, with 8 bases between them. CDR3 loop: CASSDWDYEQYF. CDR3 coding DNA: TGTGCCAGCAGCGATTGGGACTACGAGCAGTACTTC.

The chain uses TRBV6-6 and TRBJ1-3; D may be TRBD1 (5 bases). The CDR3 totals 15 residues. CDR1 is MNHNY, CDR2 SVGAGI, per germline (reference sequence). The V end was cut by 5 bases, the J end by 4 bases, with 15 bases between. Here the CDR3 DNA reads TGTGCCAGCAGTGACCCCGGAACAGGCGGAAACACCATATATTTT. This sequence encodes CASSDPGTGGNTIYF.

This clone occurred a few times. The genes are TRBV14 and TRBJ1-6, with D tentatively TRBD1 (5 bases). Germline V gene sequence: CDR1 SGHDN, CDR2 FVKESK. This CDR3 region has 13 residues. V was clipped by 4 bases and J by 7 bases, with 8 bases between them. This CDR3 is CASSLGGNSPLHF. The CDR3 coding sequence is TGTGCCAGCAGCCTGGGGGGGAATTCACCCCTCCACTTT.

The chain employs TRBV2 and TRBJ1-1; no firm D call. Looked up from germline, CDR1 is SNHLY and CDR2 is FYNNEI. The CDR3 covers 13 residues. V was trimmed by 10 bases and J by 0 bases, leaving 12 bases between them. The DNA of the CDR3 is TGTGCCACCACGACGAGGATGAACACTGAAGCTTTCTTT. This translates into CATTTRMNTEAFF.

The chain links TRBV2 to TRBJ2-7; 7 bases agree with TRBD1. CDR1 and CDR2 from the germline V gene are SNHLY and FYNNEI. V gave up 4 bases and J gave up 6 bases; unmatched junction bases: 9. The CDR3 extends over 14 amino acids. The CDR3 reads CASSAGQGVFEQYF. The CDR3 DNA reads TGTGCCAGCAGTGCGGGGCAGGGGGTATTCGAGCAGTACTTC.

The rearrangement links TRBV6-1 to TRBJ2-7; D is unresolved. CDR1 MNHNS and CDR2 SASEGT come from the germline V gene. Trimming removed 10 bases from V and 3 bases from J, with 22 bases in between. The CDR3 has 15 amino acids. CDR3 bases: TGTGCCACATTGTCAGGCCTAACCACGTACTACGAGCAGTACTTC. Translating gives CATLSGLTTYYEQYF.

The CDR3 DNA follows: TGTGCCAGCATTCCCGCCTCTTTCACGGGCGAGCAGTACTTC. Translated: CASIPASFTGEQYF. The chain uses TRBV28 and TRBJ2-7; D gene uncertain. Trimming pared 7 bases from V and 6 bases from J, leaving 19 bases between. Germline V lookup: CDR1 MDHEN, CDR2 SYDVKM. The CDR3 extends over 14 amino acids.

This chain joins TRBV28 and TRBJ1-1; 9 bases match TRBD1. V gave up 5 bases and J gave up 11 bases; unmatched junction bases: 3. Germline loops: CDR1 MDHEN, CDR2 SYDVKM. This CDR3 is 11 amino acids long. CDR3 in DNA: TGTGCCAGCAGTCGGACAGGGGTCGCTTTCTTT. Translating gives CASSRTGVAFF. The whole variable domain, filled in from reference TRBV28 and TRBJ1-1, reads DVKVTQSSRYLVKRTGEKVFLECVQDMDHENMFWYRQDPGLGLRLIYFSYDVKMKEKGDIPEGYSVSREKKERFSLILESASTNQTSMYLCASSRTGVAFFGQGTRLTVV.

The V gene is TRBV2, the J gene TRBJ2-1; D not certain. This CDR3 is built from 13 residues. The V gene's germline CDR1 is SNHLY and CDR2 FYNNEI. Trimming removed 7 bases at V and 4 bases at J, with 11 bases between. The CDR3 region has the DNA TGTGCCAGCAAGGCTATCGTGTACAATGAGCAGTTCTTC. It specifies CASKAIVYNEQFF.

The chain couples TRBV9 to TRBJ2-5; a possible D gene is TRBD1 (6 bases). Trimming took off 0 bases at V and 0 bases at J, with 9 bases between the two ends. CDR1 and CDR2 (germline): SGDLS, YYNGEE. The CDR3 runs to 15 residues. The CDR3 bases are TGTGCCAGCAGCGTAGTTGCAGGGGACCAAGAGACCCAGTACTTC. Its protein is CASSVVAGDQETQYF.

In its sample, this clone was seen once. The CDR3 region is CASSLYGAGGIDEQYF. CDR3 DNA: TGTGCCAGCAGCTTGTACGGAGCGGGGGGTATTGATGAGCAGTACTTC. This chain connects TRBV5-4 to TRBJ2-7; TRBD2 matches at 9 bases. Trimming cost V 1 base and J 7 bases; bases outside gene matches: 12. This CDR3 is built from 16 residues. The germline CDR1 and CDR2 sequences are SGHNT and YYREEE (reference sequence). The full variable domain, rest sourced from reference TRBV5-4 and TRBJ2-7, is ETGVTQSPTHLIKTRGQQVTLRCSSQSGHNTVSWYQQALGQGPQFIFQYYREEENGRGNFPPRFSGLQFPNYSSELNVNALELDDSALYLCASSLYGAGGIDEQYFGPGTRLTVT.

The V gene is TRBV28, the J gene TRBJ1-4; D is undetermined. Germline values: CDR1 MDHEN, CDR2 SYDVKM. CDR3 length: 13 amino acids. Trimming removed 6 bases from V and 5 bases from J, with 10 bases in between. CDR3 nucleotide sequence: TGTGCCAGCAGGGTACAGAAAAATGAAAAACTGTTTTTT. This encodes CASRVQKNEKLFF.

The chain is built from TRBV5-1 and TRBJ2-6; D remains ambiguous. The V gene's germline CDR1 is SGHRS and CDR2 YFSETQ. With 4 bases removed from V and 0 bases from J, the gap between germline ends came to 17 bases. The length of the CDR3 is 18 residues. Here the CDR3 DNA reads TGCGCCAGCAGCCCTTTGAGCACTGCCCACTCTGGGGCCAACGTCCTGACTTTC. Residues: CASSPLSTAHSGANVLTF.

This clone was recorded once. Other DNA sequences within the sample encode an identical CDR3. This chain links TRBV7-2 with TRBJ2-2; no clear D gene. Per germline, CDR1 SGHTA and CDR2 FQGNSA. The CDR3 extends over 14 amino acids. Trimming removed 1 base from V and 0 bases from J, with 3 bases in between. CDR3 sequence: CASSLVANTGELFF. DNA of the CDR3: TGTGCCAGCAGCTTAGTTGCGAACACCGGGGAGCTGTTTTTT.

The genes are TRBV5-1 and TRBJ1-2; TRBD1 might be the D (6 bases). The V gene lost 0 bases and the J gene lost 4 bases, with 10 bases spanning the gap. Germline assignment: CDR1 SGHRS and CDR2 YFSETQ. There are 14 residues in the CDR3. The chain's CDR3 is CASSLEGGVYGYTF. In DNA, the CDR3 is TGCGCCAGCAGCTTGGAGGGGGGCGTCTATGGCTACACCTTC.

The CDR3 loop is CASSQQGVYEQFF. The CDR3 DNA is TGTGCCAGCAGTCAACAGGGGGTCTATGAGCAGTTCTTC. This sequence joins TRBV27 and TRBJ2-1; 8 bases are shared with TRBD1. The CDR3 runs 13 residues. Per the germline V gene, CDR1 is MNHEY and CDR2 is SMNVEV (reference sequence). V shed 5 bases and J 8 bases; nucleotides not matched to a gene: 5.

The chain employs TRBV6-1 and TRBJ2-4; 10 nucleotides match TRBD1. This CDR3 has 13 residues. Per the germline V gene, CDR1 is MNHNS and CDR2 is SASEGT. In DNA form, the CDR3 reads TGTAGGACAGGGGGGCTAGCCAAAAACATTCAGTACTTC. It yields the protein CRTGGLAKNIQYF.

This clone was observed once. The chain is built from TRBV5-1 and TRBJ2-7; weak D call: TRBD1 (7 bases). V shed 3 bases and J shed 2 bases, with 12 bases lying between them. This CDR3 contains 14 residues. Looked up from germline, CDR1 is SGHRS and CDR2 is YFSETQ. The CDR3 bases are TGCGCCAGCAGCTACCAGGGGGGTACCTACGAGCAGTACTTC. Its protein is CASSYQGGTYEQYF.

The chain carries TRBV7-9 and TRBJ2-7; 8 bases line up with TRBD2. V gave up 5 bases and J gave up 6 bases; unmatched junction bases: 12. The CDR3 is 15 residues long. CDR1 and CDR2 (germline): SEHNR, FQNEAQ (reference sequence). In DNA form, the CDR3 reads TGTGCCAGCAGCCGGGAGGGTGGTGGGAAGGCCGAGCAGTACTTC. It translates to CASSREGGGKAEQYF.